This T cell receptor (beta chain) was sequenced during a study of OX40 agonist ivuxolimab in advanced cancers. Overall study: Participants, 82.7% male, averaged around 60 years of age, ranging from roughly 20 to 85. The study's findings and limits: CD4+ and CD8+ T cells in blood underwent clonal expansion by week 6 at 0.1 to 3.0 mg/kg.

CDR3 length: 13 amino acids. The V end lost 3 bases, the J end lost 1 base, and 9 bases lay between the germline ends. The germline gives CDR1 SQVTM, CDR2 ANQGSEA. A remark on this clone: Its antigen is as yet unknown.

Libraries were prepared by immunoSEQ multiplex PCR; TCRdb keeps only in-frame clonotypes and omits some of them. The top ten clones hold around 5.9% of a sample with about 77,000 clones, around 87% of them seen once. The source material was CD4+ or CD8+ T cells sorted from blood, sampled in a trial of the OX40 agonist ivuxolimab. The rearrangement uses TRBV29-1 and TRBJ2-5; D not resolved. The sequence was obtained from an adult with an advanced solid tumor such as melanoma, head and neck, liver or kidney cancer. CDR3 DNA sequence: TGCAGCGTTGATGGCCGGTTCCAAGAGACCCAGTACTTC. Translating it yields CSVDGRFQETQYF.